The 5 T cell receptor beta chains reported below all come from one sample, sequenced in a study of OX40 agonist ivuxolimab in advanced cancers. Assay used: immunoSEQ multiplex PCR; TCRdb lists only in-frame clones, some missing. The table has over 40,000 clones, around 80% seen once. This sample comprised CD4+ or CD8+ T cells sorted from blood, obtained in a trial of the OX40 agonist ivuxolimab. Receptor source: an adult with an advanced solid tumor such as melanoma, head and neck, liver or kidney cancer.

A few counts support this clone. The rearrangement uses TRBV7-9 and TRBJ2-5; 9 positions match TRBD2. V was pared by 3 bases and J by 2 bases, with 4 bases of the junction left unmatched. The CDR3 covers 15 residues. Germline V gene sequence: CDR1 SEHNR, CDR2 FQNEAQ (reference sequence). The CDR3 region is CASSLVLAGQETQYF. CDR3 DNA sequence: TGTGCCAGCAGCTTGGTCCTAGCGGGACAAGAGACCCAGTACTTC.

The chain is built from TRBV18 and TRBJ2-7, with 7 bases aligning to TRBD1. CDR1 is KGHSH and CDR2 is LQKENI in the germline V gene. The CDR3 has 15 residues. With 3 bases clipped from V and 5 bases from J, the junction kept 10 bases outside the gene matches. The CDR3 loop reads CASSPRQVGTDEQYF. The CDR3 nucleotides are TGTGCCAGCTCACCCCGTCAGGTAGGGACAGACGAGCAGTACTTC.

The chain links TRBV11-3 to TRBJ1-1; D remains unclear. This CDR3 contains 13 residues. Germline V gives CDR1 SGHNT, CDR2 YENEEA. Trimming cost V 5 bases and J 6 bases, with 13 bases left between them. The CDR3 sequence: CASSLARGSEAFF. The DNA of the CDR3 is TGTGCCAGCAGCCTAGCGAGAGGTTCTGAAGCTTTCTTT.

V gene TRBV7-8 combines with J gene TRBJ2-4; D might be TRBD1 or TRBD2, each matching 5 bases. Germline V lookup: CDR1 SGHVS, CDR2 FQNEAQ. The CDR3 runs to 16 residues. Trimming stripped 0 bases from V and 6 bases from J, with 15 bases between. In DNA form, the CDR3 reads TGTGCCAGCAGCTTAGCGCTAAGAGGGGATGGAAACATTCAGTACTTC. It encodes CASSLALRGDGNIQYF.

V and J are TRBV7-8 and TRBJ1-4, with D perhaps matching TRBD1 (5 bases). CDR1 is SGHVS, CDR2 FQNEAQ, per germline. V was clipped by 5 bases and J by 4 bases, with 11 bases between them. The CDR3 runs to 14 residues. The CDR3: CASSRDGRNEKLFF. The CDR3 coding sequence is TGTGCCAGCAGCCGGGACGGACGTAATGAAAAACTGTTTTTT.